The 27 T cell receptor beta chains presented below share a single source sample, sequenced in a study of shared clonotypes between healthy human individuals. The assay was immunoSEQ multiplex PCR, and TCRdb's table has in-frame clones only and misses some. The table has millions of clones, 95% seen once. What was sequenced was naive CD4+ T cells sorted from blood. Subset: CD45RA+ positively selected. The receptor set was obtained from a man aged 18 to 30 in good health.

The chain carries TRBV18 and TRBJ2-2, with TRBD1 matching 9 bases. The CDR3 is 14 residues long. Germline V CDR1 and CDR2: KGHSH, LQKENI. J was trimmed by 6 bases and V by 3 bases; bases with no gene match: 2. The CDR3 spells CASSPDRGPGELFF. The CDR3 DNA sequence: TGTGCCAGCTCACCGGACAGGGGCCCCGGGGAGCTGTTTTTT.

This chain links TRBV19 with TRBJ2-5; 7 bases fit TRBD2. Germline assignment: CDR1 LNHDA and CDR2 SQIVND (reference sequence). Losses at the gene ends were 3 bases for V and 5 bases for J; bases not matched to a gene: 9. This CDR3 region has 15 residues. The CDR3 DNA is TGTGCCAGTAGTATGGGTGGCGGGAGCTGGGAGACCCAGTACTTC. This gives the protein CASSMGGGSWETQYF.

The chain uses TRBV7-3 and TRBJ2-2, with 9 bases that match TRBD2. This CDR3 contains 20 residues. The J segment lost 1 base and the V segment lost 5 bases, leaving 17 bases of the junction unmatched. Germline V gives CDR1 SGHTA, CDR2 FQGTGA. CDR3 protein: CASSPLSGGPTNKNTGELFF. The CDR3 region has the DNA TGTGCCAGCAGCCCTCTCAGCGGGGGGCCGACAAATAAGAACACCGGGGAGCTGTTTTTT.

Regarding this clone: The identical CDR3 is also encoded by other nucleotide sequences in the sample. Written as DNA, the CDR3 is TGCGCCAGCAGCTTGGCAGGGTCCTACGAGCAGTACTTC. Its protein is CASSLAGSYEQYF. The chain has TRBV5-1 and TRBJ2-7; D perhaps matches TRBD1 (5 bases). The CDR3 consists of 13 residues. Germline CDR1 and CDR2: SGHRS and YFSETQ. The V end was cut by 0 bases, the J end by 1 base, with 5 bases between.

J is TRBJ2-2 and V is TRBV23-1, with a tentative D call TRBD1 (5 bases). TRBV23-1 is noted as an ORF with a role that remains uncertain. This CDR3 is 14 amino acids long. The V end was cut by 2 bases, the J end by 3 bases, with 7 bases between. The CDR3, as DNA: TGCGCCAGCAGTCAAGGCAGGGACACCGGGGAGCTGTTTTTT. Amino acids: CASSQGRDTGELFF.

The CDR3 spells CASSQGFPSGGGETQYF. As DNA, the CDR3 is TGCGCCAGCAGCCAAGGCTTCCCTAGCGGGGGGGGAGAGACCCAGTACTTC. This chain links TRBV4-1 with TRBJ2-5; 12 bases align to TRBD2. Losses at the gene ends were 1 base for V and 4 bases for J; bases not matched to a gene: 7. CDR3 length: 17 residues. The germline V gene encodes CDR1 MGHRA and CDR2 YSYEKL.

The chain recombines TRBV2 with TRBJ2-5; unclear D gene. The CDR3 is made up of 12 amino acids. V dropped 4 bases and J dropped 7 bases, with 10 bases sitting between them. CDR1 and CDR2 from the germline V gene are SNHLY and FYNNEI. The CDR3 here is CASSADGGTQYF. DNA for the CDR3: TGTGCCAGCAGTGCGGACGGTGGGACCCAGTACTTC.

The gene calls are TRBV11-2 and TRBJ2-1; D uncertain. This CDR3 region has 14 residues. Germline loops: CDR1 SGHAT, CDR2 FQNNGV. V was cut by 5 bases and J by 6 bases, with 14 bases left in between. The chain's CDR3 is CASSEGGSLNEQFF. The CDR3, as DNA: TGTGCCAGCAGCGAAGGTGGGTCACTCAATGAGCAGTTCTTC.

The chain uses TRBV21-1 and TRBJ1-6. TRBV21-1 is reported as a pseudogene. The CDR3 length is 19 residues. CDR3 DNA: TGTGCCAGCAGCAAAGAACAGGAGGGCACGGTTTCTCCTAATTCACCCCTCCACTTT. Translated, it gives CASSKEQEGTVSPNSPLHF.

In this sample, this clone turned up once. V usage is TRBV11-3 and J usage is TRBJ2-3; TRBD1 is a possible D gene (6 bases). V lost 4 bases and J 2 bases, leaving 13 bases between the germline ends. Germline V gene lookup returns CDR1 SGHNT and CDR2 YENEEA. The CDR3 is made up of 15 amino acids. The CDR3 DNA reads TGTGCCAGCAGCTATTTCCGGGACAACACAGATACGCAGTATTTT. The encoded protein is CASSYFRDNTDTQYF.

V usage is TRBV5-1 and J usage is TRBJ2-7; D not certain. Trimming cost V 0 bases and J 10 bases, with 14 bases left between them. Per germline, CDR1 SGHRS and CDR2 YFSETQ. The CDR3 runs to 13 residues. CDR3 sequence (DNA): TGCGCCAGCAGCTTGGGACTGCCCCTCGGTCAGTACTTC. Translating it yields CASSLGLPLGQYF. The full variable domain, rest sourced from reference TRBV5-1 and TRBJ2-7, is KAGVTQTPRYLIKTRGQQVTLSCSPISGHRSVSWYQQTPGQGLQFLFEYFSETQRNKGNFPGRFSGRQFSNSRSEMNVSTLELGDSALYLCASSLGLPLGQYFGPGTRLTVT.

CDR3 in amino acids: CASSGAGPLSYEQYF. CDR3 sequence (DNA): TGCGCCAGCAGTGGGGCGGGGCCCCTCTCCTACGAGCAGTACTTC. V and J are TRBV10-2 and TRBJ2-7; perhaps TRBD2 as D (6 bases). This CDR3 has 15 amino acids. CDR1 is WSHSY and CDR2 is SAAADI in the germline V gene. Trimming took off 4 bases at V and 0 bases at J, with 13 bases between the two ends.

The chain links TRBV5-1 to TRBJ2-5, with D possibly matching TRBD2 (5 bases). This CDR3 has 15 amino acids. The germline CDR1 and CDR2 sequences are SGHRS and YFSETQ. The germline V and J ends were trimmed by 3 bases and 4 bases, with 16 bases remaining between them. DNA for the CDR3: TGCGCCAGCAGCTCCAAGACTACCCGAACAGAGACCCAGTACTTC. Protein sequence: CASSSKTTRTETQYF.

The chain is built from TRBV27 and TRBJ2-3, with 7 bases matching TRBD1. J lost 4 bases, V lost 5 bases, and 18 bases had no gene match. The CDR3 runs 18 residues. Germline V gene sequence: CDR1 MNHEY, CDR2 SMNVEV (reference sequence). CDR3 sequence: CASSPDIPSLTGPDTQYF. DNA of the CDR3: TGTGCCAGCAGTCCGGATATCCCCTCTTTGACAGGGCCAGATACGCAGTATTTT.

The CDR3 spells CAWSAPHEQFF. In DNA form, the CDR3 reads TGTGCCTGGAGCGCGCCCCATGAGCAGTTCTTC. This chain connects TRBV30 to TRBJ2-1; D not certain. The V end lost 3 bases, the J end lost 8 bases, and 8 bases lay between the germline ends. The length of the CDR3 is 11 residues. The germline gives CDR1 GTSNPN, CDR2 SVGIG (reference sequence).

This sequence joins TRBV2 and TRBJ2-1; TRBD1 is a possible D gene (5 bases). Germline V CDR1 and CDR2: SNHLY, FYNNEI. The CDR3 sequence is 17 residues long. Trimming removed 3 bases from V and 0 bases from J, with 15 bases in between. DNA for the CDR3: TGTGCCAGCAGTGATTCCCCGACAGCGAGCTCCTACAATGAGCAGTTCTTC. This encodes CASSDSPTASSYNEQFF.

This clone was seen a handful of times. V is TRBV30 and J is TRBJ1-1; unclear D gene. CDR1 is GTSNPN and CDR2 is SVGIG in the germline V gene (reference sequence). The CDR3 contains 11 residues. V was shortened by 6 bases and J by 3 bases, with 8 bases between the two germline ends. This CDR3 reads CACGRDTEAFF. CDR3 in DNA: TGTGCCTGTGGGAGGGACACTGAAGCTTTCTTT. Combining the CDR3 with reference TRBV30 and TRBJ1-1 gives the whole variable domain SQTIHQWPATLVQPVGSPLSLECTVEGTSNPNLYWYRQAAGRGLQLLFYSVGIGQISSEVPQNLSASRPQDRQFILSSKKLLLSDSGFYLCACGRDTEAFFGQGTRLTVV.

The rearrangement links TRBV6-6 to TRBJ2-7; D may be TRBD1 or TRBD2 (6 bases each). Between the trimmed V and J ends, which lost 0 bases and 4 bases, there was a span of 16 bases. CDR1 MNHNY and CDR2 SVGAGI come from the germline V gene (reference sequence). The CDR3 is 16 amino acids. CDR3 region: CASSYSSPGARYEQYF. CDR3 bases: TGTGCCAGCAGTTACTCGAGCCCGGGGGCGCGGTACGAGCAGTACTTC.

The chain couples TRBV29-1 to TRBJ1-2; D is unresolved. CDR3 length: 13 residues. Trimming left V 1 base short and J 2 bases short, with 8 bases between. Germline CDR1 and CDR2: SQVTM and ANQGSEA. CDR3 amino acids: CSVEGAGNYGYTF. The CDR3 bases are TGCAGCGTTGAAGGTGCGGGGAACTATGGCTACACCTTC.

This clone was seen a single time. V and J are TRBV7-8 and TRBJ1-5; D gene unclear. The CDR3 covers 13 residues. Germline V gene lookup returns CDR1 SGHVS and CDR2 FQNEAQ. Trimming took off 5 bases at V and 0 bases at J, with 5 bases between the two ends. The CDR3 loop reads CASSRYSNQPQHF. The CDR3, as DNA: TGTGCCAGCAGCCGTTATAGCAATCAGCCCCAGCATTTT.

The chain combines TRBV19 with TRBJ1-2, with 7 bases that match TRBD1. This CDR3 is built from 13 residues. Germline lookup yields CDR1 LNHDA and CDR2 SQIVND (reference sequence). J lost 1 base, V lost 5 bases, and 1 base had no gene match. This CDR3 reads CASSYRGNYGYTF. In DNA form, the CDR3 reads TGTGCCAGTAGTTACAGGGGTAACTATGGCTACACCTTC.

This clone is a singleton in its sample. V gene TRBV7-2 combines with J gene TRBJ2-2, with TRBD1 identical over 7 bases. Germline CDR1 reads SGHTA; CDR2 reads FQGNSA. The CDR3 is 15 residues long. V gave up 5 bases and J gave up 1 base; unmatched junction bases: 4. Here the CDR3 reads CASSPGQMNTGELFF. The CDR3 coding sequence is TGTGCCAGCAGCCCGGGACAGATGAACACCGGGGAGCTGTTTTTT.

As regards this clone: The sample carries other DNA sequences with the same CDR3. The chain links TRBV7-8 to TRBJ2-5, with no clear D. Between the trimmed V and J ends, which lost 1 base and 5 bases, there was a span of 5 bases. This CDR3 has 12 residues. Germline lookup yields CDR1 SGHVS and CDR2 FQNEAQ. Here the CDR3 DNA reads TGTGCCAGCAGCTTAGTGGGGGAGACCCAGTACTTC. It codes for CASSLVGETQYF.

The V call is TRBV6-5, the J call TRBJ2-3, with 8 bases aligning to TRBD2. Germline values: CDR1 MNHEY, CDR2 SVGAGI. The CDR3 length is 13 residues. V was pared by 6 bases and J by 6 bases, with 5 bases of the junction left unmatched. CDR3 residues: CASRTSGRDTQYF. CDR3 nucleotide sequence: TGTGCCAGCAGAACTAGCGGACGGGATACGCAGTATTTT.

The count of this clone is one. J is TRBJ2-7 and V is TRBV21-1. TRBV21-1 is described as a pseudogene. The CDR3 runs to 13 residues. As DNA, the CDR3 is TGTGCCAGCAGCCCGACACTGAGGAACGAGCAGTACTTC. Its translation is CASSPTLRNEQYF.

The chain is built from TRBV2 and TRBJ1-6, with D unclear. The CDR3 extends over 13 amino acids. The V end was cut by 6 bases, the J end by 6 bases, with 9 bases between. The germline V gene encodes CDR1 SNHLY and CDR2 FYNNEI. The CDR3 here is CASRIEGNSPLHF. CDR3 nucleotides: TGTGCCAGCAGAATTGAGGGTAATTCACCCCTCCACTTT.

The chain recombines TRBV5-1 with TRBJ2-5; perhaps TRBD1 as D (6 bases). The CDR3 is 16 residues long. Trimming removed 0 bases from V and 4 bases from J, with 16 bases in between. Germline loops: CDR1 SGHRS, CDR2 YFSETQ. CDR3 in DNA: TGCGCCAGCAGCTTGGATCCAGGGGCAAGGGGAGAGACCCAGTACTTC. Translation: CASSLDPGARGETQYF.